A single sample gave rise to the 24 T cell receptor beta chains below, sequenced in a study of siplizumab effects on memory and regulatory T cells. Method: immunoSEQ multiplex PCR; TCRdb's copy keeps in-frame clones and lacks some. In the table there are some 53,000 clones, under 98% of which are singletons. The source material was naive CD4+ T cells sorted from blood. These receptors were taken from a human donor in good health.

CDR3 in DNA: TGTGCCAGCAGCTTTGACAGGCCCCCTGGAGATACGCAGTATTTT. It encodes CASSFDRPPGDTQYF. The V gene is TRBV7-2, the J gene TRBJ2-3, with TRBD1 as a possible D gene (6 bases). Trimming took off 3 bases at V and 5 bases at J, with 15 bases between the two ends. The CDR3 contains 15 residues. CDR1 and CDR2 (germline): SGHTA, FQGNSA.

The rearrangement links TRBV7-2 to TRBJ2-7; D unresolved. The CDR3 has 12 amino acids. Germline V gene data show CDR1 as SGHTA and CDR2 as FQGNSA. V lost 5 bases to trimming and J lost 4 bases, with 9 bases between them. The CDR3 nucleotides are TGTGCCAGCAGCACCTATCTGTACGAGCAGTACTTC. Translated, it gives CASSTYLYEQYF.

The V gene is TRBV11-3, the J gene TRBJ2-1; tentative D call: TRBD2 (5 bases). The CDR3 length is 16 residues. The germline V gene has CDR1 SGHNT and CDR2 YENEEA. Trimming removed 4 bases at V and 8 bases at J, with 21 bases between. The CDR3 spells CASSSGRIGLADEQFF. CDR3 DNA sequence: TGTGCCAGCAGCTCCGGGCGAATAGGACTGGCCGATGAGCAGTTCTTC. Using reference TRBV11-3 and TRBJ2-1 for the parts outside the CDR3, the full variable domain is EAGVVQSPRYKIIEKKQPVAFWCNPISGHNTLYWYLQNLGQGPELLIRYENEEAVDDSQLPKDRFSAERLKGVDSTLKIQPAELGDSAVYLCASSSGRIGLADEQFFGPGTRLTVL.

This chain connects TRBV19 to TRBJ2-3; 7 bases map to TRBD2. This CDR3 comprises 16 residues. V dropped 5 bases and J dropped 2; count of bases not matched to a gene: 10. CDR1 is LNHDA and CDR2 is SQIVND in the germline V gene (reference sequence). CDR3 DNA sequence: TGTGCCAGTAGTGCCGGGGCTAGCGGACCCACAGATACGCAGTATTTT. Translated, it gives CASSAGASGPTDTQYF. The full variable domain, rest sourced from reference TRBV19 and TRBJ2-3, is DGGITQSPKYLFRKEGQNVTLSCEQNLNHDAMYWYRQDPGQGLRLIYYSQIVNDFQKGDIAEGYSVSREKKESFPLTVTSAQKNPTAFYLCASSAGASGPTDTQYFGPGTRLTVL.

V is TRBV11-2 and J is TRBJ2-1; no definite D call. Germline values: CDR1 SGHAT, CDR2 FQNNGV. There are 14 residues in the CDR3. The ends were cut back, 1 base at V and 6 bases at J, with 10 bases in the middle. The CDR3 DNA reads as TGTGCCAGCAGCTTAGGGGGTTTAGGCAATGAGCAGTTCTTC. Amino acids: CASSLGGLGNEQFF.

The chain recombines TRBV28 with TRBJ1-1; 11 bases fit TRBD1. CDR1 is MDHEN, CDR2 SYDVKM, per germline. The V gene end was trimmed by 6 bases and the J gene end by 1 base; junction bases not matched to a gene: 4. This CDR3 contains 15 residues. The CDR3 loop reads CASRRDRGGNTEAFF. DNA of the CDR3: TGTGCCAGCAGACGGGACAGGGGGGGGAACACTGAAGCTTTCTTT. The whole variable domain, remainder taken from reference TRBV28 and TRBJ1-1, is DVKVTQSSRYLVKRTGEKVFLECVQDMDHENMFWYRQDPGLGLRLIYFSYDVKMKEKGDIPEGYSVSREKKERFSLILESASTNQTSMYLCASRRDRGGNTEAFFGQGTRLTVV.

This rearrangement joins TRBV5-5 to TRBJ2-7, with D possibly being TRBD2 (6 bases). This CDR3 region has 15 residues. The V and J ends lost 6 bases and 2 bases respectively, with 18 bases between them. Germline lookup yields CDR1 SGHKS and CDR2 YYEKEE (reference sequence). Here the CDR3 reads CASNPHGTVTYEQYF. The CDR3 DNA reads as TGTGCCAGCAACCCCCACGGGACTGTTACCTACGAGCAGTACTTC.

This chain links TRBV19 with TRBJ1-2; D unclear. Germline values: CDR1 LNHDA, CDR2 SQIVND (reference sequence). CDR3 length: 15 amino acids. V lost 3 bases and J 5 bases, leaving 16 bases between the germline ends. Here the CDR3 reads CASSMPGVRGYGYTF. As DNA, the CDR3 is TGTGCCAGTAGTATGCCCGGGGTGAGAGGATATGGCTACACCTTC.

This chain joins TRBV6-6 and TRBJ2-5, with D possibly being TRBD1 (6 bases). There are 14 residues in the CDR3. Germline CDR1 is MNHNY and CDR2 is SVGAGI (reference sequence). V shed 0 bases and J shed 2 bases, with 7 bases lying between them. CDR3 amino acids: CASSYSGTQETQYF. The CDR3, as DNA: TGTGCCAGCAGTTACTCAGGGACACAAGAGACCCAGTACTTC.

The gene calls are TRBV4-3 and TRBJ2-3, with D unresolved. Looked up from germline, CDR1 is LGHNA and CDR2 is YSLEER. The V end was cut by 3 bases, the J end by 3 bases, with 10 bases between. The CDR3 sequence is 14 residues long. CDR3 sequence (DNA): TGCGCCAGCAGCCATATCGTGAGTACAGATACGCAGTATTTT. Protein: CASSHIVSTDTQYF.

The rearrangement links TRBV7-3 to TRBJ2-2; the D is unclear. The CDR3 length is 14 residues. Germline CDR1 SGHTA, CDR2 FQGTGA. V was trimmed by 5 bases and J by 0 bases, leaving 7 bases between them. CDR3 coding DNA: TGTGCCAGCAGCCGGTTCCCGAACACCGGGGAGCTGTTTTTT. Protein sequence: CASSRFPNTGELFF. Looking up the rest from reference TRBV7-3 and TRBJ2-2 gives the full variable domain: GAGVSQTPSNKVTEKGKYVELRCDPISGHTALYWYRQSLGQGPEFLIYFQGTGAADDSGLPNDRFFAVRPEGSVSTLKIQRTERGDSAVYLCASSRFPNTGELFFGEGSRLTVL.

CDR3 sequence reads: CASSRQGNTEAFF. The CDR3 DNA sequence: TGTGCCAGCAGCCGACAGGGTAATACTGAAGCTTTCTTT. This chain uses TRBV7-3 with TRBJ1-1, with 7 nucleotides matching TRBD1. The CDR3 has 13 amino acids. Trimming took 5 bases from V and 5 from J; bases not matched to a gene: 5. The germline V gene has CDR1 SGHTA and CDR2 FQGTGA. The complete variable domain, with remaining parts taken from reference TRBV7-3 and TRBJ1-1, reads GAGVSQTPSNKVTEKGKYVELRCDPISGHTALYWYRQSLGQGPEFLIYFQGTGAADDSGLPNDRFFAVRPEGSVSTLKIQRTERGDSAVYLCASSRQGNTEAFFGQGTRLTVV.

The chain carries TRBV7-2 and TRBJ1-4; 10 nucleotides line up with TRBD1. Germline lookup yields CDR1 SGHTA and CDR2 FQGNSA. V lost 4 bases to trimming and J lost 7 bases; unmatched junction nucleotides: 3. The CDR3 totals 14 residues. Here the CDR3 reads CASSSRDRGEKLFF. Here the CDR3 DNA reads TGTGCCAGCAGCTCCCGGGACAGGGGTGAAAAACTGTTTTTT. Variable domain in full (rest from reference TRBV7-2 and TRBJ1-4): GAGVSQSPSNKVTEKGKDVELRCDPISGHTALYWYRQSLGQGLEFLIYFQGNSAPDKSGLPSDRFSAERTGGSVSTLTIQRTQQEDSAVYLCASSSRDRGEKLFFGSGTQLSVL.

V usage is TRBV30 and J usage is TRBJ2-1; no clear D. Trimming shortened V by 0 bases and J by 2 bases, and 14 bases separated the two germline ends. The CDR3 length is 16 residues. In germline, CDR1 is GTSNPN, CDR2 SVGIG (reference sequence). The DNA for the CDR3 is TGTGCCTGGAGTGTACGGTACTGGGGTCCCTACAATGAGCAGTTCTTC. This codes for CAWSVRYWGPYNEQFF.

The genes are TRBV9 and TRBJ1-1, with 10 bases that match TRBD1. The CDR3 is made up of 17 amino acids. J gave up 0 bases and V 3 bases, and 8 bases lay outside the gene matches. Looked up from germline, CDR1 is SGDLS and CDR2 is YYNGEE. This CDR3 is CASSDPRGTGVNTEAFF. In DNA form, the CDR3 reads TGTGCCAGCAGCGACCCGAGAGGGACAGGGGTGAACACTGAAGCTTTCTTT.

CDR3 sequence (DNA): TGCGCCAGCAGCCCGCGTGGGGTTCCCTCGAGATCTAGCACAGATACGCAGTATTTT. This gives the protein CASSPRGVPSRSSTDTQYF. V usage is TRBV4-3 and J usage is TRBJ2-3; D remains ambiguous. The germline CDR1 and CDR2 sequences are LGHNA and YSLEER. The CDR3 consists of 19 residues. V lost 4 bases to trimming and J lost 0 bases, with 23 bases between them.

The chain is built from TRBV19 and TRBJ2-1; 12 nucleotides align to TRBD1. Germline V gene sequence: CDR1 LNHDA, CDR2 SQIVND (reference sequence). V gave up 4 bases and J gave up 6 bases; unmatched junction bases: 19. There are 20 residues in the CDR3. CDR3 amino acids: CASSRGTGGVVAGVPNEQFF. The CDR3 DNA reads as TGTGCCAGTAGTAGAGGGACAGGGGGCGTAGTAGCGGGAGTCCCCAATGAGCAGTTCTTC.

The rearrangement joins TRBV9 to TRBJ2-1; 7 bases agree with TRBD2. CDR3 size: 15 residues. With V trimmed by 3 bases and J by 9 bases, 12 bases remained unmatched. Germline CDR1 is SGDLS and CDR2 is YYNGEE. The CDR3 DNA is TGTGCCAGCAGCGCCCAGTGGGGAGGGCCGAGTGAGCAGTTCTTC. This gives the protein CASSAQWGGPSEQFF.

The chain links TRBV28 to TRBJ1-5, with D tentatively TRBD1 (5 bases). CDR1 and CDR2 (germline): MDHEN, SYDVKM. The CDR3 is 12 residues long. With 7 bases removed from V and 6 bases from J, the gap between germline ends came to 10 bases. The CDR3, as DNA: TGTGCCAGCATGGGGGGAATTCAGCCCCAGCATTTT. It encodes CASMGGIQPQHF. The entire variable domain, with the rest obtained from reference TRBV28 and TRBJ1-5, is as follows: DVKVTQSSRYLVKRTGEKVFLECVQDMDHENMFWYRQDPGLGLRLIYFSYDVKMKEKGDIPEGYSVSREKKERFSLILESASTNQTSMYLCASMGGIQPQHFGDGTRLSIL.

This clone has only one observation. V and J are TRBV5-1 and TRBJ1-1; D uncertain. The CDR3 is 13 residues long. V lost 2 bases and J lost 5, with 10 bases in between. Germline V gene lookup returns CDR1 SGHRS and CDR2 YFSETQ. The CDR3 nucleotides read TGCGCCAGCAGCTTAACTAGCCGGACTGAAGCTTTCTTT. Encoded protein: CASSLTSRTEAFF.

The CDR3, as DNA: TGCAGTGCTTCCTTGGGCCCTGAAGCTTTCTTT. Translated: CSASLGPEAFF. The chain joins TRBV20-1 to TRBJ1-1, with D hard to call. Looked up from germline, CDR1 is DFQATT and CDR2 is SNEGSKA (reference sequence). This CDR3 comprises 11 residues. Trimming cost V 5 bases and J 6 bases, with 10 bases left between them.

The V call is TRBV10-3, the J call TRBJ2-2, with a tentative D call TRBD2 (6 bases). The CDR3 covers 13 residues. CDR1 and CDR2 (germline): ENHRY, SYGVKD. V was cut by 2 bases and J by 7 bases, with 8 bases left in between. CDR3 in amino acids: CAISERELGELFF. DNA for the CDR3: TGTGCCATCAGTGAGCGGGAGCTCGGGGAGCTGTTTTTT.

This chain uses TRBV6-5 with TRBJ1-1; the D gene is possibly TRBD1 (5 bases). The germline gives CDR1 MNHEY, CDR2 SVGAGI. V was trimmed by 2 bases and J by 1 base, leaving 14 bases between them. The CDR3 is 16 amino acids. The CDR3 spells CASSYGSGGENTEAFF. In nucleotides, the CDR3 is TGTGCCAGCAGTTACGGGTCGGGGGGAGAGAACACTGAAGCTTTCTTT.

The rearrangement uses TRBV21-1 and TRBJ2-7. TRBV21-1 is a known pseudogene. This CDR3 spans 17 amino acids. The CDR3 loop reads CASSKEYFWGKAYEQYF. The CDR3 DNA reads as TGTGCCAGCAGCAAAGAGTATTTTTGGGGGAAGGCCTACGAGCAGTACTTC.